Below are 28 T cell receptor beta chains sequenced from a single sample in a study of shared clonotypes between healthy human individuals. Data came from immunoSEQ multiplex PCR; TCRdb stores just in-frame clones and leaves some out. The repertoire holds 600,000 to 750,000 clones, with around 91% as singletons. Sequenced sample: memory CD8+ T cells from PBMCs. Specified subset: CD45RO+ cells pooled with CCR7-negative TemRA cells. The receptors were sampled from a man between 18 and 29 years old in good health. Some clones in this sample may be carry-over from other donors' samples.

The chain couples TRBV5-1 to TRBJ2-5; TRBD2 might be the D (7 bases). Germline V gene data show CDR1 as SGHRS and CDR2 as YFSETQ. This CDR3 region has 16 residues. V was cut by 4 bases and J by 4 bases, with 20 bases left in between. The CDR3 nucleotides read TGCGCCAGCAGCCCCAACCCCGGGGGGCTTGGAGAGACCCAGTACTTC. Translated: CASSPNPGGLGETQYF.

The table lists this clone with a count of one. The chain has TRBV15 and TRBJ1-5; TRBD1 might be the D (6 bases). V gave up 1 base and J gave up 6 bases, with 25 bases separating them. This CDR3 comprises 19 residues. Germline V gene sequence: CDR1 LNHNV, CDR2 YYDKDF (reference sequence). The DNA for the CDR3 is TGTGCCACCAGCAGAGGGCGGTTACGAACAGGGTATGGGAGTCAGCCCCAGCATTTT. It encodes CATSRGRLRTGYGSQPQHF.

CDR3 sequence reads: CASSEAMGTGYEQYF. DNA for the CDR3: TGTGCCAGCAGTGAAGCTATGGGGACTGGCTACGAGCAGTACTTC. The chain couples TRBV2 to TRBJ2-7, with D possibly TRBD2 on 6 matching bases. The CDR3 is 15 residues long. V was clipped by 0 bases and J by 3 bases, with 12 bases between them. Germline V gene lookup returns CDR1 SNHLY and CDR2 FYNNEI.

The V call is TRBV27, the J call TRBJ2-7; TRBD2 is a possible D gene (6 bases). The CDR3 is made up of 16 amino acids. Trimming took off 6 bases at V and 0 bases at J, with 18 bases between the two ends. The germline V gene encodes CDR1 MNHEY and CDR2 SMNVEV (reference sequence). This CDR3 is CASSPLMGGSSYEQYF. The CDR3 nucleotides read TGTGCCAGCAGCCCTCTCATGGGGGGAAGCTCCTACGAGCAGTACTTC.

V and J are TRBV5-6 and TRBJ2-7, with TRBD2 matching over 8 bases. V was clipped by 5 bases and J by 9 bases; unmatched bases: 13. Germline CDR1 SGHDT, CDR2 YYEEEE. The CDR3 is 14 amino acids. CDR3 DNA: TGTGCCAGCAGTTTCTTTAGCGGGGCTACGGGGCAGTACTTC. This translates into CASSFFSGATGQYF.

The J gene is TRBJ2-3, the V gene TRBV7-2; possible D gene TRBD2, 5 bases. Trimming left V 5 bases short and J 1 base short, with 10 bases between. This CDR3 is built from 14 residues. The germline gives CDR1 SGHTA, CDR2 FQGNSA. This chain's CDR3 is CASSAWRGTDTQYF. The CDR3 bases are TGTGCCAGCAGCGCCTGGCGGGGCACAGATACGCAGTATTTT.

The DNA of the CDR3 is TGTGCCAGCATTCCCCCGGACAGTTATGGCTACACCTTC. Its translation is CASIPPDSYGYTF. The gene calls are TRBV2 and TRBJ1-2; tentatively, D is TRBD1 (6 bases). This CDR3 is 13 amino acids long. Germline V CDR1 and CDR2: SNHLY, FYNNEI. The V end was cut by 7 bases, the J end by 5 bases, with 14 bases between.

The rearrangement uses TRBV28 and TRBJ2-7; tentative D call: TRBD2 (5 bases). Trimming removed 7 bases from V and 6 bases from J, with 16 bases in between. This CDR3 has 13 residues. From germline, CDR1 is MDHEN and CDR2 SYDVKM. The CDR3 is CASIPSEGVEQYF. Written as DNA, the CDR3 is TGTGCCAGCATTCCAAGCGAGGGTGTCGAGCAGTACTTC.

The chain carries TRBV5-4 and TRBJ2-7; D gene uncertain. The V and J ends lost 0 bases and 2 bases respectively, with 6 bases between them. The germline V gene encodes CDR1 SGHNT and CDR2 YYREEE (reference sequence). The CDR3 spans 13 residues. The CDR3, as DNA: TGTGCCAGCAGCTTGGGAGTCCCCTACGAGCAGTACTTC. Its protein is CASSLGVPYEQYF.

This rearrangement joins TRBV19 to TRBJ2-1, with 7 bases fitting TRBD1. The CDR3 is 14 residues long. Trimming at V came to 7 bases and at J to 4 bases, leaving 7 bases not matched to a gene. CDR1 and CDR2 (germline): LNHDA, SQIVND (reference sequence). The CDR3 DNA sequence: TGTGCCAGTAAGGGACAGACCCTATACAATGAGCAGTTCTTC. It translates to CASKGQTLYNEQFF.

DNA of the CDR3: TGTGCCACAACAGGGGAACGAAACTATGGCTACACCTTC. Amino acid sequence: CATTGERNYGYTF. The V gene is TRBV10-3, the J gene TRBJ1-2; TRBD1 matches 7 bases. Per germline, CDR1 ENHRY and CDR2 SYGVKD. The CDR3 has 13 residues. Trimming took 10 bases from V and 2 from J; bases not matched to a gene: 7.

The chain joins TRBV7-9 to TRBJ2-5; 10 positions agree with TRBD1. The V gene's germline CDR1 is SEHNR and CDR2 FQNEAQ (reference sequence). The CDR3 is made up of 15 amino acids. V was clipped by 5 bases and J by 5 bases; unmatched bases: 8. The CDR3 protein is CASSGPGQGPETQYF. The CDR3 nucleotides read TGTGCCAGCAGCGGTCCGGGACAGGGGCCGGAGACCCAGTACTTC.

This chain links TRBV10-3 with TRBJ1-2, with TRBD1 matching over 10 bases. In germline, CDR1 is ENHRY, CDR2 SYGVKD. V lost 6 bases to trimming and J lost 6 bases; unmatched junction nucleotides: 10. The length of the CDR3 is 15 residues. The CDR3 loop reads CAISQGTGANHGYTF. The CDR3 region has the DNA TGTGCCATCAGCCAAGGGACAGGGGCCAATCATGGCTACACCTTC.

The chain has TRBV28 and TRBJ1-2; D is undetermined. With 5 bases removed from V and 1 base from J, the gap between germline ends came to 11 bases. Germline-derived CDR1 and CDR2 are MDHEN and SYDVKM. This CDR3 is 14 amino acids long. The chain's CDR3 is CASSPRRGNYGYTF. As DNA, the CDR3 is TGTGCCAGCAGTCCGAGGCGGGGTAACTATGGCTACACCTTC.

The V and J genes are TRBV28 and TRBJ1-1; D uncertain. Trimming took off 7 bases at V and 2 bases at J, with 11 bases between the two ends. Germline assignment: CDR1 MDHEN and CDR2 SYDVKM. The CDR3 loop spans 13 amino acids. CDR3: CASIYSLNTEAFF. The DNA of the CDR3 is TGTGCCAGCATTTATTCCCTAAACACTGAAGCTTTCTTT.

The V and J genes are TRBV29-1 and TRBJ2-7; D gene ambiguous. Germline assignment: CDR1 SQVTM and CDR2 ANQGSEA. The ends were cut back, 6 bases at V and 4 bases at J, with 10 bases in the middle. CDR3 length: 11 residues. The CDR3 nucleotides read TGCAGCGTCATTTTGAAGTACGAGCAGTACTTC. Protein: CSVILKYEQYF.

The J gene is TRBJ2-2, the V gene TRBV7-3; 10 bases agree with TRBD2. The junction had 2 bases not matched to a gene; V was cut back by 3 bases and J by 4 bases. The CDR3 contains 15 residues. The germline V gene encodes CDR1 SGHTA and CDR2 FQGTGA. The CDR3 spells CASSFLAGGTGELFF. The CDR3 DNA reads TGTGCCAGCAGCTTCTTAGCGGGAGGCACCGGGGAGCTGTTTTTT.

The chain combines TRBV19 with TRBJ2-1; 12 nucleotides line up with TRBD1. The CDR3 totals 16 residues. Germline loops: CDR1 LNHDA, CDR2 SQIVND (reference sequence). V dropped 5 bases and J dropped 5; count of bases not matched to a gene: 7. CDR3 loop: CASSPGQGAGDNEQFF. Here the CDR3 DNA reads TGTGCCAGTAGTCCGGGACAGGGGGCGGGGGACAATGAGCAGTTCTTC.

The V call is TRBV7-2, the J call TRBJ2-4; D possibly corresponds to TRBD1 (6 bases). Trimming removed 4 bases from V and 6 bases from J, with 13 bases in between. The CDR3 is 14 residues long. In germline, CDR1 is SGHTA, CDR2 FQGNSA. The chain's CDR3 is CASSSRDTGNIQYF. The CDR3 region has the DNA TGTGCCAGCAGCTCCCGGGACACCGGAAACATTCAGTACTTC.

The chain links TRBV9 to TRBJ1-2; tentatively, D is TRBD1 (6 bases). CDR3 length: 16 amino acids. V shed 4 bases and J shed 4 bases, with 20 bases lying between them. Per the germline V gene, CDR1 is SGDLS and CDR2 is YYNGEE. CDR3 nucleotide sequence: TGTGCCAGCAGCACGAGACAGACCTCAGGGGCCTATGGCTACACCTTC. This encodes CASSTRQTSGAYGYTF.

This clone occurred once. The V and J genes are TRBV19 and TRBJ2-2; D is unresolved. The V and J ends lost 8 bases and 3 bases respectively, with 16 bases between them. Germline V gene lookup returns CDR1 LNHDA and CDR2 SQIVND (reference sequence). There are 15 residues in the CDR3. Here the CDR3 reads CASLPPAEYTGELFF. The CDR3 DNA reads TGTGCCAGTCTTCCGCCGGCGGAGTACACCGGGGAGCTGTTTTTT.

The V and J genes are TRBV19 and TRBJ2-1; 9 bases line up with TRBD1. This CDR3 is 15 amino acids long. Trimming took 6 bases from V and 4 from J; bases not matched to a gene: 7. CDR1 and CDR2 from the germline V gene are LNHDA and SQIVND (reference sequence). The CDR3: CASSLTGGVYNEQFF. The CDR3 DNA reads TGTGCCAGTAGCCTCACAGGGGGCGTGTACAATGAGCAGTTCTTC. The variable domain in full, with the rest retrieved from reference TRBV19 and TRBJ2-1, is DGGITQSPKYLFRKEGQNVTLSCEQNLNHDAMYWYRQDPGQGLRLIYYSQIVNDFQKGDIAEGYSVSREKKESFPLTVTSAQKNPTAFYLCASSLTGGVYNEQFFGPGTRLTVL.

The V and J genes are TRBV9 and TRBJ2-5; TRBD1 aligns across 7 bases. Unmatched junction bases numbered 11, after V lost 4 bases and J lost 5 bases. CDR1 is SGDLS, CDR2 YYNGEE, per germline. CDR3 length: 15 residues. CDR3 region: CASSQNRGFGETQYF. The CDR3 nucleotides are TGTGCCAGCAGCCAGAACAGGGGATTTGGGGAGACCCAGTACTTC.

The chain carries TRBV7-2 and TRBJ2-1; TRBD2 matches 8 bases. This CDR3 is built from 15 residues. The junction had 8 bases not matched to a gene; V was cut back by 5 bases and J by 5 bases. Germline values: CDR1 SGHTA, CDR2 FQGNSA. CDR3 sequence reads: CASSISGAWDNEQFF. For the CDR3, the DNA is TGTGCCAGCAGCATTAGCGGGGCATGGGACAATGAGCAGTTCTTC.

The V call is TRBV4-1, the J call TRBJ2-3, with 8 nucleotides matching TRBD2. This CDR3 spans 17 amino acids. The V gene end was trimmed by 3 bases and the J gene end by 1 base; junction bases not matched to a gene: 9. Germline values: CDR1 MGHRA, CDR2 YSYEKL. The CDR3 nucleotides read TGCGCCAGCAGCCAGCTCCGGGGGGGCCCCGGCACAGATACGCAGTATTTT. This codes for CASSQLRGGPGTDTQYF.

This clone was seen only once. The chain couples TRBV4-1 to TRBJ2-7, with 10 nucleotides matching TRBD2. This CDR3 comprises 14 residues. Losses at the gene ends were 6 bases for V and 3 bases for J; bases not matched to a gene: 5. The V gene's germline CDR1 is MGHRA and CDR2 YSYEKL. The CDR3 bases are TGCGCCAGCAGTCTAGCGGGAGAATTCTACGAGCAGTACTTC. Encoded protein: CASSLAGEFYEQYF.

This chain uses TRBV7-9 with TRBJ2-7, with TRBD2 matching 11 bases. V lost 6 bases to trimming and J lost 3 bases; unmatched junction nucleotides: 10. In germline, CDR1 is SEHNR, CDR2 FQNEAQ (reference sequence). This CDR3 is 16 amino acids long. The chain's CDR3 is CASSPILGTSGYEQYF. The CDR3 region has the DNA TGTGCCAGCAGTCCAATTCTCGGGACTAGCGGCTACGAGCAGTACTTC.

This clone was counted only a few times. This sequence joins TRBV5-4 and TRBJ2-7; weak D call: TRBD1 (6 bases). With 4 bases removed from V and 2 bases from J, the gap between germline ends came to 13 bases. Germline V CDR1 and CDR2: SGHNT, YYREEE (reference sequence). The CDR3 runs to 14 residues. In DNA, the CDR3 is TGTGCCAGCAGCCTAAGGGACATTGCCTACGAGCAGTACTTC. Translation: CASSLRDIAYEQYF.